A single sample is the source of the 26 T cell receptor beta chains below, sequenced in a study of control samples from healthy donors and cancer patients. Method: immunoSEQ multiplex PCR; TCRdb's copy keeps in-frame clones and lacks some. The sample comprises about 150,000 clones, roughly 94% of which are singletons, and 14% rests with the top ten. The sequencing sample was made of PBMCs. Every receptor here comes from a man aged 55 to 69 with colorectal cancer.

The chain carries TRBV7-2 and TRBJ1-4, with a weak D call TRBD1 (6 bases). V was cut by 6 bases and J by 0 bases, with 11 bases left in between. The CDR3 runs to 15 residues. Germline V gene sequence: CDR1 SGHTA, CDR2 FQGNSA. CDR3 residues: CASRLQGTTNEKLFF. The CDR3 bases are TGTGCCAGCAGGCTACAGGGAACAACTAATGAAAAACTGTTTTTT.

This clone showed up just once. J is TRBJ1-1 and V is TRBV11-2, with D possibly TRBD1 on 5 matching bases. Germline V lookup: CDR1 SGHAT, CDR2 FQNNGV. Trimming pared 4 bases from V and 2 bases from J, leaving 17 bases between. The CDR3 sequence is 16 residues long. In nucleotides, the CDR3 is TGTGCCAGCAGCTCAATCAAGGGGATGACTAACACTGAAGCTTTCTTT. It codes for CASSSIKGMTNTEAFF.

The chain recombines TRBV18 with TRBJ1-4; D uncertain. V was trimmed by 3 bases and J by 5 bases, leaving 10 bases between them. The length of the CDR3 is 14 residues. Looked up from germline, CDR1 is KGHSH and CDR2 is LQKENI. The CDR3: CASSPEQVNEKLFF. CDR3 bases: TGTGCCAGCTCACCGGAGCAGGTGAATGAAAAACTGTTTTTT.

This clone was recorded once. The chain recombines TRBV19 with TRBJ1-4, with D unclear. This CDR3 is 13 amino acids long. Germline V gene sequence: CDR1 LNHDA, CDR2 SQIVND (reference sequence). V dropped 3 bases and J dropped 5 bases, with 7 bases sitting between them. Here the CDR3 reads CASSMRKNEKLFF. CDR3 coding DNA: TGTGCCAGTAGTATGAGAAAGAATGAAAAACTGTTTTTT. Full variable domain (rest looked up from reference TRBV19 and TRBJ1-4): DGGITQSPKYLFRKEGQNVTLSCEQNLNHDAMYWYRQDPGQGLRLIYYSQIVNDFQKGDIAEGYSVSREKKESFPLTVTSAQKNPTAFYLCASSMRKNEKLFFGSGTQLSVL.

The CDR3 DNA follows: TGCAGCGTGGACATTGAAGGGTCGTGGGGCTACACCTTC. Translating it yields CSVDIEGSWGYTF. The chain couples TRBV29-1 to TRBJ1-2; tentative D call: TRBD1 (5 bases). Trimming left V 6 bases short and J 8 bases short, with 19 bases between. CDR3 length: 13 residues. CDR1 is SQVTM and CDR2 is ANQGSEA in the germline V gene.

DNA of the CDR3: TGTGCCAGCAGCTTAGTATCGGGGTACACTGAAGCTTTCTTT. Its protein product is CASSLVSGYTEAFF. This rearrangement joins TRBV7-8 to TRBJ1-1; D unresolved. Germline V gene lookup returns CDR1 SGHVS and CDR2 FQNEAQ. The V gene lost 1 base and the J gene lost 3 bases, with 9 bases spanning the gap. CDR3 length: 14 residues.

This chain joins TRBV27 and TRBJ2-7, with D uncertain. Between the trimmed V and J ends, which lost 5 bases and 3 bases, there was a span of 11 bases. CDR1 MNHEY and CDR2 SMNVEV come from the germline V gene (reference sequence). This CDR3 comprises 13 residues. In nucleotides, the CDR3 is TGTGCCAGCAGTCACGGGCCACTCTACGAGCAGTACTTC. Encoded protein: CASSHGPLYEQYF.

CDR3: CASSLGARTSGSDEQYF. For the CDR3, the DNA is TGCGCCAGCAGCTTGGGGGCCCGGACTAGCGGGTCGGACGAGCAGTACTTC. The chain is built from TRBV5-1 and TRBJ2-7, with 11 bases identical to TRBD2. Germline V gene lookup returns CDR1 SGHRS and CDR2 YFSETQ. After removal of 0 bases from V and 5 bases from J, the junction contained 10 bases not matched to a gene. The CDR3 has 17 amino acids.

The rearrangement links TRBV27 to TRBJ2-1, with 8 bases fitting TRBD2. Germline lookup yields CDR1 MNHEY and CDR2 SMNVEV (reference sequence). This CDR3 is built from 15 residues. V trimming: 7 bases; J trimming: 6 bases; junction bases outside the gene matches: 11. The DNA for the CDR3 is TGTGCCAGCACTACCCGATCAGCGGGGGTCAATGAGCAGTTCTTC. This gives the protein CASTTRSAGVNEQFF.

Here the CDR3 DNA reads TGTGCCAGCAGTTCTAATACCAACACTGAAGCTTTCTTT. Translated, it gives CASSSNTNTEAFF. This chain links TRBV28 with TRBJ1-1; D remains ambiguous. CDR1 is MDHEN, CDR2 SYDVKM, per germline. Trimming removed 4 bases at V and 2 bases at J, with 8 bases between. CDR3 length: 13 amino acids.

The rearrangement uses TRBV19 and TRBJ2-2, with 15 bases matching TRBD2. The germline V gene has CDR1 LNHDA and CDR2 SQIVND (reference sequence). The CDR3 extends over 16 amino acids. The trim removed 4 bases at V and 7 bases at J, leaving 4 bases unmatched. The CDR3 DNA follows: TGTGCCAGTAGTAGGGGACTAGCGGGGGGTTTCGGGGAGCTGTTTTTT. Translated, it gives CASSRGLAGGFGELFF.

The chain carries TRBV19 and TRBJ2-7; 8 bases fit TRBD1. Losses at the gene ends were 4 bases for V and 7 bases for J; bases not matched to a gene: 9. Looked up from germline, CDR1 is LNHDA and CDR2 is SQIVND (reference sequence). CDR3 length equals 14 residues. In DNA form, the CDR3 reads TGTGCCAGTAGTACCCTTCGGACAGGGTTTGAGCAGTACTTC. As protein: CASSTLRTGFEQYF.

This chain joins TRBV9 and TRBJ2-1; 9 nucleotides line up with TRBD2. Germline V lookup: CDR1 SGDLS, CDR2 YYNGEE. Losses at the gene ends were 3 bases for V and 7 bases for J; bases not matched to a gene: 14. There are 17 residues in the CDR3. The CDR3 loop is CASSASIRRGGENEQFF. The DNA of the CDR3 is TGTGCCAGCAGCGCGTCCATTAGGCGGGGGGGCGAAAATGAGCAGTTCTTC.

This rearrangement joins TRBV7-2 to TRBJ1-2; 7 nucleotides align to TRBD1. Germline CDR1 and CDR2: SGHTA and FQGNSA. CDR3 length: 15 residues. V lost 4 bases, J lost 2 bases, and 7 bases stayed unmatched. The CDR3 here is CASSSSGTANYGYTF. For the CDR3, the DNA is TGTGCCAGCAGCTCATCCGGGACAGCCAACTATGGCTACACCTTC. Variable domain in full (rest from reference TRBV7-2 and TRBJ1-2): GAGVSQSPSNKVTEKGKDVELRCDPISGHTALYWYRQSLGQGLEFLIYFQGNSAPDKSGLPSDRFSAERTGGSVSTLTIQRTQQEDSAVYLCASSSSGTANYGYTFGSGTRLTVV.

This chain links TRBV6-1 with TRBJ1-6; D unresolved. V gave up 3 bases and J gave up 0 bases, with 6 bases separating them. The CDR3 length is 15 residues. Per germline, CDR1 MNHNS and CDR2 SASEGT. CDR3 nucleotides: TGTGCCAGCAGTGACGGGAGCTCCTATAATTCACCCCTCCACTTT. Protein sequence: CASSDGSSYNSPLHF.

This CDR3 is CASSPGQGANTIYF. The DNA of the CDR3 is TGCGCCAGCAGCCCGGGACAGGGGGCAAACACCATATATTTT. V and J are TRBV5-1 and TRBJ1-3; 12 bases are a match to TRBD1. The CDR3 contains 14 residues. Per germline, CDR1 SGHRS and CDR2 YFSETQ. V was pared by 4 bases and J by 6 bases, with 2 bases of the junction left unmatched.

V and J are TRBV3-1 (or the pseudogene TRBV3-2) and TRBJ2-7; D ambiguous. The ends were cut back, 1 base at V and 6 bases at J, with 13 bases in the middle. The CDR3 is 14 amino acids. Germline V gene sequence: CDR1 LGHDT, CDR2 YNNKEL (reference sequence). CDR3 sequence (DNA): TGTGCCAGCAGCCAAGCCACAGCCTTGCGCGAGCAGTACTTC. Translating gives CASSQATALREQYF.

This clone was observed once. The chain joins TRBV2 to TRBJ2-4; 7 bases map to TRBD1. V lost 4 bases and J lost 6; bases outside the gene matches: 6. CDR1 and CDR2 (germline): SNHLY, FYNNEI. The CDR3 extends over 14 amino acids. The CDR3 DNA sequence: TGTGCCAGCAGTGTAAAGGGGGCAGTAAACATTCAGTACTTC. The encoded protein is CASSVKGAVNIQYF.

This chain uses TRBV7-9 with TRBJ2-7; 10 bases align to TRBD1. Trimming cost V 5 bases and J 6 bases; bases outside gene matches: 7. This CDR3 region has 14 residues. Germline V gene data show CDR1 as SEHNR and CDR2 as FQNEAQ (reference sequence). The CDR3 DNA reads as TGTGCCAGCAGCAAAGGACAGGGGGGAGGCGAGCAGTACTTC. It yields the protein CASSKGQGGGEQYF.

The chain combines TRBV14 with TRBJ2-4; TRBD2 aligns across 7 bases. CDR3 length equals 16 residues. Germline CDR1 reads SGHDN; CDR2 reads FVKESK. After removal of 0 bases from V and 4 bases from J, the junction contained 6 bases not matched to a gene. CDR3 coding DNA: TGTGCCAGCAGCCAAGACTCCAGGGAGGGTAAAAACATTCAGTACTTC. This sequence encodes CASSQDSREGKNIQYF.

The rearrangement links TRBV18 to TRBJ2-7; D tentatively fits TRBD1 or TRBD2 (6 bases each). Trimming shortened V by 6 bases and J by 2 bases, and 23 bases separated the two germline ends. The CDR3 loop spans 17 amino acids. Germline V CDR1 and CDR2: KGHSH, LQKENI. In nucleotides, the CDR3 is TGTGCCAGCTCTCAAAACGGGGGCGCGGAGTTAACCTACGAGCAGTACTTC. Encoded protein: CASSQNGGAELTYEQYF.

The chain is built from TRBV6-5 and TRBJ2-6; D remains ambiguous. Looked up from germline, CDR1 is MNHEY and CDR2 is SVGAGI. The CDR3 totals 15 residues. The V and J ends lost 7 bases and 0 bases respectively, with 10 bases between them. CDR3 in amino acids: CASTGSFSGANVLTF. In nucleotides, the CDR3 is TGTGCCAGCACCGGTAGCTTCTCTGGGGCCAACGTCCTGACTTTC.

The V gene is TRBV6-6, the J gene TRBJ1-1; D gene unclear. The CDR3 has 13 amino acids. V was cut by 4 bases and J by 1 base, with 7 bases left in between. CDR1 MNHNY and CDR2 SVGAGI come from the germline V gene (reference sequence). Here the CDR3 DNA reads TGTGCCAGCAGTTCGGCGGGGAACACTGAAGCTTTCTTT. This gives the protein CASSSAGNTEAFF.

The sample holds one count of this clone. The rearrangement joins TRBV11-2 to TRBJ1-2; TRBD1 agrees at 8 bases. The germline V gene encodes CDR1 SGHAT and CDR2 FQNNGV. V gave up 5 bases and J gave up 3 bases; unmatched junction bases: 5. The CDR3 is 14 residues long. CDR3 region: CASSRGTGDYGYTF. CDR3 coding DNA: TGTGCCAGCAGCAGGGGGACAGGCGACTATGGCTACACCTTC.

The rearrangement links TRBV5-1 to TRBJ2-2; D gene uncertain. V was clipped by 2 bases and J by 3 bases, with 11 bases between them. The length of the CDR3 is 15 residues. Germline V gene lookup returns CDR1 SGHRS and CDR2 YFSETQ. CDR3 sequence reads: CASSFGSSDTGELFF. CDR3 in DNA: TGCGCCAGCAGCTTCGGTTCGTCTGACACCGGGGAGCTGTTTTTT.

This chain connects TRBV10-3 to TRBJ1-1; no reliable D call. The CDR3 length is 17 residues. CDR1 is ENHRY, CDR2 SYGVKD, per germline. V was clipped by 3 bases and J by 4 bases, with 21 bases between them. CDR3 sequence (DNA): TGTGCCATCAGTGAAGGCTCCAAGACTAGGTGGGGCACTGAAGCTTTCTTT. Amino acid sequence: CAISEGSKTRWGTEAFF.